Listed below are T cell receptor beta chains from one sample, sequenced in a study of shared clonotypes between healthy human individuals. Produced via immunoSEQ multiplex PCR; TCRdb's table is partial and in-frame only. The sample has some 1 million clones, around 74% seen once. Specimen: memory CD4+ T cells sorted from blood. Every receptor here comes from a man younger than 30 in good health. CDR3s include the opening cysteine and the closing phenylalanine or tryptophan. Not all rows give a size; the values are once, few, many and, for expanded clones, a class.

V: TRBV6-1; size: -; J: TRBJ1-1; CDR3: CASSLQENTEAFF
V: TRBV27; size: -; J: TRBJ2-7; CDR3: CASSLSSFSGEQYF
V: TRBV2; size: -; J: TRBJ1-5; CDR3: CASSGGGGNQPQHF
V: TRBV30; size: few; J: TRBJ1-1; CDR3: CAWSVIENTEAFF
V: TRBV30; size: -; J: TRBJ2-7; CDR3: CAWSQGLTYEQYF
V: TRBV4-1; size: -; J: TRBJ2-7; CDR3: CASPLYAGFYEQYF
V: TRBV6-1; size: once; J: TRBJ2-2; CDR3: CASNWASGGTGELFF
V: TRBV12-5; size: few; J: TRBJ1-4; CDR3: CASERGPTEKLFF
V: TRBV27; size: -; J: TRBJ1-2; CDR3: CASSLSGFGYTF
V: TRBV11-2; size: -; J: TRBJ1-1; CDR3: CASSLGTGMNTEAFF
V: TRBV13; size: -; J: TRBJ1-2; CDR3: CASSLGPGYGYTF
V: TRBV6-5; size: -; J: TRBJ2-7; CDR3: CASSPSSIGTYEQYF
V: TRBV7-2; size: -; J: TRBJ1-2; CDR3: CASRRPGANYGYTF
V: TRBV11-3; size: -; J: TRBJ2-5; CDR3: CASSLGGTGGQETQYF
V: TRBV25-1; size: -; J: TRBJ2-5; CDR3: CASSEPPGTGALGTQYF
V: TRBV19; size: -; J: TRBJ1-5; CDR3: CASSIDPGHRGQPQHF
V: TRBV19; size: -; J: TRBJ2-7; CDR3: CASSKTAPTKQYF
V: TRBV10-3; size: few; J: TRBJ2-3; CDR3: CATHSGQGTDTQYF
V: TRBV28; size: -; J: TRBJ1-1; CDR3: CASSLGGSGDTEAFF
V: TRBV6-6; size: -; J: TRBJ2-7; CDR3: CASRPLTGGFEQYF
V: TRBV19; size: -; J: TRBJ2-7; CDR3: CASSSTPGQGFNEQYF
V: TRBV6-6; size: -; J: TRBJ2-5; CDR3: CACSGGGETQYF
V: TRBV10-3; size: -; J: TRBJ2-2; CDR3: CAIRPGTANTGELFF
V: TRBV12-5; size: -; J: TRBJ1-5; CDR3: CASGYRGIGQPQHF
V: TRBV14; size: -; J: TRBJ2-7; CDR3: CASSQVWVPSSYEQYF
V: TRBV9; size: -; J: TRBJ1-5; CDR3: CASSAGQSQQPQHF
V: TRBV18; size: -; J: TRBJ1-1; CDR3: CASSPGAVNTEAFF
V: TRBV6-5; size: once; J: TRBJ1-6; CDR3: CASSRRDSNSPLHF
V: TRBV10-1; size: -; J: TRBJ2-1; CDR3: CASSLIRGSYNEQFF
V: TRBV5-6; size: -; J: TRBJ2-3; CDR3: CASSRRTGHTDTQYF
V: TRBV14; size: -; J: TRBJ1-6; CDR3: CASSSWTDSPLHF
V: TRBV6-1; size: -; J: TRBJ2-2; CDR3: CASSVQGTGELFF
V: TRBV2; size: -; J: TRBJ2-7; CDR3: CASSDTASWRSYEQYF
V: TRBV28; size: -; J: TRBJ2-1; CDR3: CASSTAGGRYNEQFF
V: TRBV10-1; size: -; J: TRBJ2-2; CDR3: CASSGDFRSGELFF
V: TRBV21-1; size: -; J: TRBJ1-6; CDR3: CASGEQGQASVRGSYNSPLHF
V: TRBV9; size: few; J: TRBJ2-1; CDR3: CASSVGLAGYNEQFF
V: TRBV2; size: -; J: TRBJ2-1; CDR3: CASSKRGVGEQFF
V: TRBV19; size: -; J: TRBJ2-2; CDR3: CASSIEEGTGELFF
V: TRBV6-1; size: -; J: TRBJ2-7; CDR3: CASSWTGREQYF
V: TRBV28; size: few; J: TRBJ1-4; CDR3: CASRYGGADEKLFF
V: TRBV4-1; size: -; J: TRBJ2-1; CDR3: CASSLTSGGAYNEQFF
V: TRBV9; size: -; J: TRBJ2-7; CDR3: CASSVGGLAGMYEQYF
V: TRBV29-1; size: few; J: TRBJ1-2; CDR3: CSVLRPGQGNYGYTF
V: TRBV7-2; size: -; J: TRBJ2-1; CDR3: CASSPYKWNEQFF
V: TRBV6-5; size: -; J: TRBJ2-7; CDR3: CASRNPGQIYEQYF
V: TRBV5-6; size: many; J: TRBJ1-2; CDR3: CASSFYRGLSKSGYTF
V: TRBV28; size: -; J: TRBJ2-6; CDR3: CASSRDLLRSGANVLTF